Listed here are 16 T cell receptor beta chains from one sample, sequenced in a study of CD4 T cells in relation to SARS-CoV-2 and coronaviruses. Before the COVID-19 pandemic, during about 2010-2018, CD4+ T cells were taken from unexposed donors. The cells were cultured for over eight days before CD4+ T cells were isolated. These receptors have no identified antigens. Assay used: immunoSEQ multiplex PCR; TCRdb lists only in-frame clones, some missing. Among roughly 18,000 clones, 65% to 75% were seen once, and the ten largest hold approximately 31%. Input material: CD4+ T cells from PBMCs, cultured in vitro. These receptors originate from a human donor in good health.

J is TRBJ2-7 and V is TRBV18; D might be TRBD2 (6 bases). Deletions cut 0 bases from V and 5 bases from J, with 14 bases between. Looked up from germline, CDR1 is KGHSH and CDR2 is LQKENI. CDR3 length: 15 residues. In DNA, the CDR3 is TGTGCCAGCTCACCACCTGACGGGAGAGGCAACGAGCAGTACTTC. It encodes CASSPPDGRGNEQYF. Full variable domain (rest looked up from reference TRBV18 and TRBJ2-7): NAGVMQNPRHLVRRRGQEARLRCSPMKGHSHVYWYRQLPEEGLKFMVYLQKENIIDESGMPKERFSAEFPKEGPSILRIQQVVRGDSAAYFCASSPPDGRGNEQYFGPGTRLTVT.

V gene TRBV6-5 combines with J gene TRBJ2-5; a weak D match, TRBD2 (6 bases). Trimming removed 6 bases from V and 4 bases from J, with 12 bases in between. Germline-derived CDR1 and CDR2 are MNHEY and SVGAGI. The CDR3 runs to 13 residues. In DNA, the CDR3 is TGTGCCAGCAGATCGGGGGACCGAGAGACCCAGTACTTC. Its translation is CASRSGDRETQYF.

This clone was counted once. The chain recombines TRBV18 with TRBJ2-3, with a tentative D call TRBD2 (5 bases). Between the trimmed V and J ends, which lost 0 bases and 3 bases, there was a span of 10 bases. CDR3 size: 15 residues. The germline V gene encodes CDR1 KGHSH and CDR2 LQKENI. CDR3 coding DNA: TGTGCCAGCTCACCACCGGGAGAAATAACAGATACGCAGTATTTT. Amino acid sequence: CASSPPGEITDTQYF.

J is TRBJ1-6 and V is TRBV25-1, with D possibly TRBD1 on 5 matching bases. From germline, CDR1 is MGHDK and CDR2 SYGVNS. The CDR3 has 15 amino acids. Trimming removed 0 bases from V and 10 bases from J, with 13 bases in between. In DNA form, the CDR3 reads TGTGCCAGCAGTGAATATGCAGGGTTGGGGTCACCCCTCCACTTT. This gives the protein CASSEYAGLGSPLHF.

The chain is built from TRBV5-4 and TRBJ2-1, with 7 bases identical to TRBD1. The CDR3 loop spans 14 amino acids. The germline CDR1 and CDR2 sequences are SGHNT and YYREEE (reference sequence). Trimming removed 4 bases from V and 4 bases from J; junction bases left unmatched: 5. The CDR3 loop reads CASSPTGVYNEQFF. CDR3 in DNA: TGTGCCAGCAGCCCTACAGGGGTTTACAATGAGCAGTTCTTC.

This clone has more than one count but fewer than ten. The J gene is TRBJ2-1, the V gene TRBV7-7, with 7 bases matching TRBD1. The CDR3 is 15 residues long. Germline V gene sequence: CDR1 SSHAT, CDR2 FNYEAQ (reference sequence). V lost 5 bases to trimming and J lost 0 bases; unmatched junction nucleotides: 4. The CDR3 DNA follows: TGTGCCAGCAGCCAGACAGGGAGCTCCTACAATGAGCAGTTCTTC. Translated: CASSQTGSSYNEQFF.

This clone was seen more than once but under ten times. CDR3 DNA: TGTGCCAGCAGTGACGATGGCGCCTACGAGCAGTACTTC. Protein product: CASSDDGAYEQYF. This sequence joins TRBV25-1 and TRBJ2-7; no definite D call. Deletions cut 3 bases from V and 2 bases from J, with 8 bases between. The CDR3 extends over 13 amino acids. CDR1 and CDR2 (germline): MGHDK, SYGVNS.

The chain recombines TRBV5-1 with TRBJ1-1; a weak D match, TRBD1 (6 bases). Germline values: CDR1 SGHRS, CDR2 YFSETQ. The CDR3 length is 14 residues. V was pared by 3 bases and J by 1 base, with 10 bases between. The CDR3 loop reads CASSSGHPNTEAFF. Here the CDR3 DNA reads TGCGCCAGCAGCTCGGGACACCCGAACACTGAAGCTTTCTTT.

V usage is TRBV3-1 (or the pseudogene TRBV3-2) and J usage is TRBJ2-1; 14 bases are shared with TRBD2. This CDR3 contains 19 residues. Germline V gene sequence: CDR1 LGHDT, CDR2 YNNKEL (reference sequence). The junction had 13 bases not matched to a gene; V was cut back by 4 bases and J by 5 bases. In DNA, the CDR3 is TGTGCCAGCAGCCCATCATTCGGGACTAGCGGGAGAGTACACAATGAGCAGTTCTTC. It codes for CASSPSFGTSGRVHNEQFF.

This clone was seen a single time. The chain couples TRBV7-9 to TRBJ1-1, with TRBD1 matching 7 bases. The CDR3 runs 13 residues. From germline, CDR1 is SEHNR and CDR2 FQNEAQ (reference sequence). After removal of 8 bases from V and 3 bases from J, the junction contained 6 bases not matched to a gene. The CDR3 loop reads CASRWTGHTEAFF. DNA of the CDR3: TGTGCCAGCCGATGGACAGGACACACTGAAGCTTTCTTT.

In DNA form, the CDR3 reads TGCGCCAGCAGCTTGTGGTCGACCAGCACAGATACGCAGTATTTT. Its translation is CASSLWSTSTDTQYF. J is TRBJ2-3 and V is TRBV5-1; D gene ambiguous. The germline V gene encodes CDR1 SGHRS and CDR2 YFSETQ. The V end lost 1 base, the J end lost 0 bases, and 9 bases lay between the germline ends. CDR3 length equals 15 residues.

This clone was found a few times. The V gene is TRBV30, the J gene TRBJ2-3, with D possibly TRBD1 on 5 matching bases. CDR1 is GTSNPN and CDR2 is SVGIG in the germline V gene (reference sequence). This CDR3 has 12 residues. V lost 3 bases and J 5 bases, leaving 9 bases between the germline ends. Here the CDR3 DNA reads TGTGCCTGGAGAGGGGCCGGAGATACGCAGTATTTT. Translated: CAWRGAGDTQYF.

V usage is TRBV30 and J usage is TRBJ1-2; 10 nucleotides align to TRBD1. The CDR3 extends over 13 amino acids. V shed 5 bases and J 5 bases; nucleotides not matched to a gene: 5. Germline lookup yields CDR1 GTSNPN and CDR2 SVGIG (reference sequence). CDR3 nucleotides: TGTGCCTGGGGGGACAGGGGAGAATATGGCTACACCTTC. The encoded protein is CAWGDRGEYGYTF. Full variable domain (missing parts from reference TRBV30 and TRBJ1-2): SQTIHQWPATLVQPVGSPLSLECTVEGTSNPNLYWYRQAAGRGLQLLFYSVGIGQISSEVPQNLSASRPQDRQFILSSKKLLLSDSGFYLCAWGDRGEYGYTFGSGTRLTVV.

The gene calls are TRBV9 and TRBJ2-3; the match to TRBD2 covers 7 bases. Germline V gene data show CDR1 as SGDLS and CDR2 as YYNGEE. The CDR3 has 17 amino acids. Losses at the gene ends were 0 bases for V and 5 bases for J; bases not matched to a gene: 12. The CDR3 region is CASSVEMSFSGGDTQYF. The CDR3 region has the DNA TGTGCCAGCAGCGTAGAGATGTCTTTTTCGGGGGGAGATACGCAGTATTTT.

V and J are TRBV11-2 and TRBJ2-7; 7 bases map to TRBD1. Germline values: CDR1 SGHAT, CDR2 FQNNGV. This CDR3 has 14 residues. With V trimmed by 4 bases and J by 5 bases, 8 bases remained unmatched. The CDR3 region has the DNA TGTGCCAGCAGCTCGACAGGGTATGTCCACGAGCAGTACTTC. It is translated as CASSSTGYVHEQYF.

The chain combines TRBV24-1 with TRBJ1-2; D call uncertain. Trimming removed 7 bases from V and 0 bases from J, with 8 bases in between. The CDR3 extends over 13 amino acids. CDR1 and CDR2 from the germline V gene are KGHDR and SFDVKD. CDR3: CATRSGSNYGYTF. In DNA, the CDR3 is TGTGCCACCAGGAGTGGATCTAACTATGGCTACACCTTC.